This T cell receptor beta chain originates from a study of shared clonotypes between healthy human individuals. The study, taken as a whole, reports: A few donors had roughly 5% of their naive CD4 clonotypes in common. Researchers sampled blood only, noting tissue repertoires likely differ.

Sequencing was at deep level. Some clones are missing from TCRdb's copy, which holds only in-frame ones; the method was immunoSEQ multiplex PCR. This sample has 2 million or so clones, with 85% to 95% found just once. About this clone: Its target is unknown.

V lost 4 bases, J lost 8 bases, and 4 bases stayed unmatched. Germline lookup yields CDR1 SGHNT and CDR2 YYREEE (reference sequence). CDR3 size: 13 residues. The sample comprised naive CD4+ T cells sorted from blood. Subset reported: CD45RA+ positively selected. The TCR sequence derives from a man between 18 and 29 years old in good health. V usage is TRBV5-4 and J usage is TRBJ2-3; 10 bases fit TRBD2. The CDR3 here is CASSAGTSVTQYF. The CDR3, as DNA: TGTGCCAGCAGCGCCGGGACTAGCGTTACGCAGTATTTT.